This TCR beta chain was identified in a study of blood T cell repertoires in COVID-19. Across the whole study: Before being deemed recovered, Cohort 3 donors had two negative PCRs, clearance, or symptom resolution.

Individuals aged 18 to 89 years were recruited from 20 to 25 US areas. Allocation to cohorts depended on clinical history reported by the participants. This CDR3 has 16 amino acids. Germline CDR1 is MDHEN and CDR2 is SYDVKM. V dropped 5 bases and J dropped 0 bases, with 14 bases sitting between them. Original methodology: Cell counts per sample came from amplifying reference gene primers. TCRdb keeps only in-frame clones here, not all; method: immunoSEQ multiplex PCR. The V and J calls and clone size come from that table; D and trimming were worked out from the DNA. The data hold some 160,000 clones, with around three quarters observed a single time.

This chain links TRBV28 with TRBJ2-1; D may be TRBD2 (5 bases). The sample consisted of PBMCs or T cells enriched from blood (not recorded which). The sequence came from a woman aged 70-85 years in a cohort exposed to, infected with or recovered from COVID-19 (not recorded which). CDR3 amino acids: CASSRITSVSYNEQFF. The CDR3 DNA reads TGTGCCAGCAGTCGAATAACTAGTGTCTCCTACAATGAGCAGTTCTTC. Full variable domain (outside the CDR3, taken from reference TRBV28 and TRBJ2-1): DVKVTQSSRYLVKRTGEKVFLECVQDMDHENMFWYRQDPGLGLRLIYFSYDVKMKEKGDIPEGYSVSREKKERFSLILESASTNQTSMYLCASSRITSVSYNEQFFGPGTRLTVL.